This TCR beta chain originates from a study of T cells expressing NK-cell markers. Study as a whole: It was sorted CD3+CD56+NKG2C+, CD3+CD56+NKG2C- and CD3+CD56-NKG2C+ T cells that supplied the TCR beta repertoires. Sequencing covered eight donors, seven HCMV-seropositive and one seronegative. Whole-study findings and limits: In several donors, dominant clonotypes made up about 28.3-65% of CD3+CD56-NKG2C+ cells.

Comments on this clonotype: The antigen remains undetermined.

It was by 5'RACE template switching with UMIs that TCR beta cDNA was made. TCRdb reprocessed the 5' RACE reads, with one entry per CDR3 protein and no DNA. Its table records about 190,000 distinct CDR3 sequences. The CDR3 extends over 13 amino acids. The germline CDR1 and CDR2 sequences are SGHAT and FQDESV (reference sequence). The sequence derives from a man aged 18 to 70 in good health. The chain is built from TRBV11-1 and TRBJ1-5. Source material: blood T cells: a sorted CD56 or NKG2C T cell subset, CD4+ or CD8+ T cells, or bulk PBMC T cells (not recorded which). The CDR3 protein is CASSPRLGQPQHF.